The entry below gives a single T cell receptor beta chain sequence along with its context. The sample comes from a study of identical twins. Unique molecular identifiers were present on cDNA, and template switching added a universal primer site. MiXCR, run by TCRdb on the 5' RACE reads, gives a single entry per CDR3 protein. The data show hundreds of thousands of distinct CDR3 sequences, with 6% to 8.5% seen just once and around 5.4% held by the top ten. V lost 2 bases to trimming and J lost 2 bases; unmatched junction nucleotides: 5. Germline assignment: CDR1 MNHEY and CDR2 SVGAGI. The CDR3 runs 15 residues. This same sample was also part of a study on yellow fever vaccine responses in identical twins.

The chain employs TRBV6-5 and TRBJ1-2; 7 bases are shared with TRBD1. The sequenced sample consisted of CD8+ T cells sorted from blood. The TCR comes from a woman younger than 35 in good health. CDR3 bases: TGTGCCAGCAGTTACCCGTTACAGGGGAACTATGGCTACACCTTC. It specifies CASSYPLQGNYGYTF.